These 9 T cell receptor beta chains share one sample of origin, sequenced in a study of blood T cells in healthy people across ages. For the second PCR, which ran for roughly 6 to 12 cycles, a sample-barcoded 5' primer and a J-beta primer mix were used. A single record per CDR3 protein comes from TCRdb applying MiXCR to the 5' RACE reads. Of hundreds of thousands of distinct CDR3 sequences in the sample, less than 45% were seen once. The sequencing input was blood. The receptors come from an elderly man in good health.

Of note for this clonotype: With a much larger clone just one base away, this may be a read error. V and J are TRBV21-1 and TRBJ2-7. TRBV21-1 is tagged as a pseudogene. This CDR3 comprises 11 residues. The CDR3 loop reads CASTKIDEQYF. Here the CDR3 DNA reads TGTGCCAGCACCAAGATCGACGAGCAGTACTTC.

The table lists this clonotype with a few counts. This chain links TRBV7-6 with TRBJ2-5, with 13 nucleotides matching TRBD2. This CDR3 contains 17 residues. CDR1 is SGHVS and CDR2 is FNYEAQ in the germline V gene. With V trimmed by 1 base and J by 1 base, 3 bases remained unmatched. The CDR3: CASSLEGLAGSQETQYF. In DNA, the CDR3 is TGTGCCAGCAGCTTAGAGGGACTAGCGGGGAGCCAAGAGACCCAGTACTTC.

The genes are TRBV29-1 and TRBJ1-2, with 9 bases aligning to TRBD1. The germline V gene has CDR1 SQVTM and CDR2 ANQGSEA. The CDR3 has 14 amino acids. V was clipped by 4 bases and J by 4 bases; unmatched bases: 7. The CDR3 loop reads CSVVTDRGGYGYTF. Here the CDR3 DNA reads TGCAGCGTTGTAACGGACAGGGGAGGCTATGGCTACACCTTC. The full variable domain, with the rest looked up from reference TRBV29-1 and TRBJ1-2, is SAVISQKPSRDICQRGTSLTIQCQVDSQVTMMFWYRQQPGQSLTLIATANQGSEATYESGFVIDKFPISRPNLTFSTLTVSNMSPEDSSIYLCSVVTDRGGYGYTFGSGTRLTVV.

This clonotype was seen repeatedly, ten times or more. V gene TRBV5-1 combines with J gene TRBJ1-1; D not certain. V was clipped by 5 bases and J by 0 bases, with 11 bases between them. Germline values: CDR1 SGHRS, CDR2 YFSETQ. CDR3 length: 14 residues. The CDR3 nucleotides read TGCGCCAGCAGGATTGACATAATGAACACTGAAGCTTTCTTT. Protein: CASRIDIMNTEAFF. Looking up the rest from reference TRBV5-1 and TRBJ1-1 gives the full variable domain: KAGVTQTPRYLIKTRGQQVTLSCSPISGHRSVSWYQQTPGQGLQFLFEYFSETQRNKGNFPGRFSGRQFSNSRSEMNVSTLELGDSALYLCASRIDIMNTEAFFGQGTRLTVV.

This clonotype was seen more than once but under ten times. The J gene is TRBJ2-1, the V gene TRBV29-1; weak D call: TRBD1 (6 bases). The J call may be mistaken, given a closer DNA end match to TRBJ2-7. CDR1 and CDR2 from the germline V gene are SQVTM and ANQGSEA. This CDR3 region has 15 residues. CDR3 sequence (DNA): TGCAGCGTTGAAGAGGGGGCGGAGTCCTACAATGAGCAGTACTTC. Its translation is CSVEEGAESYNEQYF.

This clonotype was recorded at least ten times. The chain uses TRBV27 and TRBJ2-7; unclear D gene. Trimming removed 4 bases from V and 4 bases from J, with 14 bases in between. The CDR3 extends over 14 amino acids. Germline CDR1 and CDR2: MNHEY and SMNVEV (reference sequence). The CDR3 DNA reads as TGTGCCAGCAGTTCTCGAGGCGAGACTTACGAGCAGTACTTC. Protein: CASSSRGETYEQYF.

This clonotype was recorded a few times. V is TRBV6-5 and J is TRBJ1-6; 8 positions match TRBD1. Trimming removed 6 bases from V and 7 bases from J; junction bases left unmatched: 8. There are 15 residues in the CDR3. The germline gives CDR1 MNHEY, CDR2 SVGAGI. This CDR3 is CASSQRQGTNSPLHF. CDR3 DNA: TGTGCCAGCAGCCAGAGACAGGGGACAAATTCACCCCTCCACTTT.

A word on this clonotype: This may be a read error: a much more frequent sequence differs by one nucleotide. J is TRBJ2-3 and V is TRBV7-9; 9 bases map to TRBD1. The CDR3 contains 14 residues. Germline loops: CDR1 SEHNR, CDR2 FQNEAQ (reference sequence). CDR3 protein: CAGSGTGSADTQYF. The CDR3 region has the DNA TGTGCCGGCAGTGGGACAGGGTCGGCAGATACGCAGTATTTT.

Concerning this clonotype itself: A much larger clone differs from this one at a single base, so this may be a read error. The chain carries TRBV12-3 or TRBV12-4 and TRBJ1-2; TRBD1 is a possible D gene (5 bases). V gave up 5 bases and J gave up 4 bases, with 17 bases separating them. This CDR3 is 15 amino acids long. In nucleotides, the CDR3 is TGTGCCAGCAGTCCTTCAGGGACGGACTCCTATGGCTACACCTTC. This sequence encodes CASSPSGTDSYGYTF.